The T cell receptor beta chain under discussion was sequenced for a study of cytomegalovirus exposure and HLA in healthy donors. Overall study findings and caveats: Being productive about 90% or about 30% of the time was typical of most TCR beta V segments in an earlier analysis. TCR beta chain V- and J-gene trimming was linked, in a later analysis, to a missense variant in DCLRE1C.

Healthy bone marrow donors formed the donor group. PCR employed 60 Vbeta and 13 Jbeta primers. In the original analysis: An analysis performed later counted about 80 million unique TCR beta chains (approximately 10 million of them shared). Data came from immunoSEQ multiplex PCR; TCRdb stores just in-frame clones and leaves some out. The V and J calls and the clone size are those of that table, but D and trimming were determined from the DNA. The sample holds approximately 110,000 clones. Regarding this clone: Its antigen is still unknown.

The CDR3 covers 11 residues. V shed 5 bases, J shed 10 bases, and the junction held 4 bases outside the gene matches. CDR1 is SEHNR and CDR2 is FQNEAQ in the germline V gene (reference sequence). Sequencing was carried out using PBMCs. The chain uses TRBV7-9 and TRBJ1-1; 7 nucleotides line up with TRBD1. This receptor was taken from a man aged 35-49 years in good health and CMV-seronegative. CDR3 bases: TGTGCCAGCAGCAGGGACAGACTAGCTTTCTTT. It yields the protein CASSRDRLAFF.